Below are 25 T cell receptor beta chains sequenced from a single sample in a study of T cell responses to AZD1222 COVID-19 vaccine (dated by TCRdb to the early 2020s). The sample's time point label, in plain terms: baseline before first vaccination. Libraries came from the immunoSEQ multiplex PCR assay. This is the immuneACCESS table as TCRdb keeps it, with only in-frame sequences that have V and J called. A part of the clones is gone; compared with another copy, unresolved V genes explain less than half, and the rest is unexplained. The sample table records under 110,000 clones; approximately 87% of these occur just once. The ten largest make up about 5.4% of the sample. The source material was peripheral blood, sampled on day 0 of AZD1222 vaccination. All receptors come from an adult in good health.

CDR3 DNA: TGTGCCAGCTTTGTAGGTGGCACCCAAGGACGGACTGAAGCTTTCTTT. It translates to CASFVGGTQGRTEAFF. The chain carries TRBV28 and TRBJ1-1; no clear D. Per germline, CDR1 MDHEN and CDR2 SYDVKM. There are 16 residues in the CDR3. V was trimmed by 8 bases and J by 5 bases, leaving 24 bases between them.

The chain combines TRBV5-4 with TRBJ1-4; 7 bases are shared with TRBD1. The ends lost 4 bases at V and 5 bases at J; junction bases unmatched: 5. Germline CDR1 SGHNT, CDR2 YYREEE (reference sequence). The CDR3 is 14 residues long. In DNA, the CDR3 is TGTGCCAGCAGCGGGGGACAGAGAAATGAAAAACTGTTTTTT. It is translated as CASSGGQRNEKLFF.

The rearrangement joins TRBV18 to TRBJ1-2; 7 positions match TRBD1. V was pared by 3 bases and J by 6 bases, with 4 bases of the junction left unmatched. CDR3 length: 13 residues. Germline V gene sequence: CDR1 KGHSH, CDR2 LQKENI. The CDR3 nucleotides read TGTGCCAGCTCACCGGAGAGGGGGCATGGCTACACCTTC. The encoded protein is CASSPERGHGYTF.

The chain recombines TRBV6-5 with TRBJ1-2; D unclear. This CDR3 region has 14 residues. V was shortened by 6 bases and J by 1 base, with 12 bases between the two germline ends. Germline-derived CDR1 and CDR2 are MNHEY and SVGAGI. DNA for the CDR3: TGTGCCAGCAGGCCTCCGGGCCTTAACTATGGCTACACCTTC. It specifies CASRPPGLNYGYTF.

The CDR3 region is CASSSAFAQPQHF. The DNA of the CDR3 is TGTGCCAGCAGTTCTGCGTTCGCTCAGCCCCAGCATTTT. The gene calls are TRBV27 and TRBJ1-5; D not resolved. Trimming removed 4 bases from V and 6 bases from J, with 10 bases in between. Per the germline V gene, CDR1 is MNHEY and CDR2 is SMNVEV (reference sequence). This CDR3 comprises 13 residues.

The gene calls are TRBV28 and TRBJ2-7; no firm D call. This CDR3 comprises 15 residues. Trimming cost V 7 bases and J 1 base, with 17 bases left between them. CDR1 and CDR2 from the germline V gene are MDHEN and SYDVKM. The CDR3 sequence: CASTIPPVGSYEQYF. The CDR3 nucleotides are TGTGCCAGCACCATACCTCCGGTCGGGTCCTACGAGCAGTACTTC.

The CDR3 reads CSGGQYSYGYTF. The CDR3 DNA follows: TGCAGCGGGGGACAGTACAGCTATGGCTACACCTTC. V usage is TRBV29-1 and J usage is TRBJ1-2; 7 bases agree with TRBD1. The ends lost 7 bases at V and 4 bases at J; junction bases unmatched: 6. This CDR3 region has 12 residues. CDR1 and CDR2 from the germline V gene are SQVTM and ANQGSEA.

The chain recombines TRBV5-8 with TRBJ2-2, with 7 bases matching TRBD2. V shed 0 bases and J 3 bases; nucleotides not matched to a gene: 8. The CDR3 spans 17 residues. CDR1 SGHTS and CDR2 YDEGEE come from the germline V gene. The CDR3 is CASSLEVASGYTGELFF. The CDR3 nucleotides are TGTGCCAGCAGCTTGGAGGTGGCTAGCGGATACACCGGGGAGCTGTTTTTT.

The chain recombines TRBV4-1 with TRBJ2-3; 8 nucleotides align to TRBD2. The CDR3 is 16 amino acids. V trimming: 0 bases; J trimming: 0 bases; junction bases outside the gene matches: 2. Germline V gene lookup returns CDR1 MGHRA and CDR2 YSYEKL. Here the CDR3 DNA reads TGCGCCAGCAGCCAAGATCGGGGGGGTAGCACAGATACGCAGTATTTT. This gives the protein CASSQDRGGSTDTQYF.

V usage is TRBV12-3 or TRBV12-4 and J usage is TRBJ1-1; D is unresolved. V was pared by 6 bases and J by 4 bases, with 3 bases between. This CDR3 is built from 10 residues. The CDR3 DNA sequence: TGTGCCAGCAGGAGCACTGAAGCTTTCTTT. Translating gives CASRSTEAFF.

This clone appeared once. The chain uses TRBV6-1 and TRBJ1-1; 7 bases map to TRBD1. V shed 5 bases, J shed 3 bases, and the junction held 6 bases outside the gene matches. CDR3 length equals 14 residues. Germline V gene data show CDR1 as MNHNS and CDR2 as SASEGT. CDR3 nucleotides: TGTGCCAGCAGTTTACAGGGGACGTACACTGAAGCTTTCTTT. Translating it yields CASSLQGTYTEAFF.

The genes are TRBV19 and TRBJ1-5, with D unclear. Trimming cost V 3 bases and J 2 bases, with 11 bases left between them. Germline V gene sequence: CDR1 LNHDA, CDR2 SQIVND (reference sequence). The CDR3 length is 15 residues. This CDR3 is CASSMFLGGNQPQHF. Here the CDR3 DNA reads TGTGCCAGTAGTATGTTCCTTGGCGGCAATCAGCCCCAGCATTTT.

V gene TRBV12-3 or TRBV12-4 combines with J gene TRBJ2-7, with 8 bases matching TRBD2. The CDR3 runs to 13 residues. V trimming: 6 bases; J trimming: 4 bases; junction bases outside the gene matches: 5. In DNA, the CDR3 is TGTGCCAGCAGGCCCAGCGGGAGATACGAGCAGTACTTC. Protein sequence: CASRPSGRYEQYF.

The rearrangement joins TRBV5-1 to TRBJ2-4; 9 bases match TRBD1. With 4 bases clipped from V and 7 bases from J, the junction kept 6 bases outside the gene matches. CDR1 and CDR2 from the germline V gene are SGHRS and YFSETQ. This CDR3 has 14 amino acids. CDR3 nucleotide sequence: TGCGCCAGCAGCCAAGGACAGGGGCGCAACATTCAGTACTTC. Its translation is CASSQGQGRNIQYF.

V is TRBV7-3 and J is TRBJ2-1; 7 nucleotides line up with TRBD2. V lost 5 bases and J lost 12; bases outside the gene matches: 10. From germline, CDR1 is SGHTA and CDR2 FQGTGA. The CDR3 runs to 13 residues. The CDR3 bases are TGTGCCAGCAGCCGTTTAAGTGCGGGAGCGCAGTTCTTC. It is translated as CASSRLSAGAQFF.

V usage is TRBV21-1 and J usage is TRBJ1-2; no DNA check was done on the table's D call, TRBD1. TRBV21-1 is given as a pseudogene. The CDR3 contains 16 residues. CDR3 nucleotides: TGTGCCAGCAGCAAAGGGCTGGACAGACAGGACTATGGCTACACCTTC. Its protein product is CASSKGLDRQDYGYTF.

This rearrangement joins TRBV27 to TRBJ1-6; TRBD1 aligns across 7 bases. Germline V gives CDR1 MNHEY, CDR2 SMNVEV (reference sequence). Trimming cost V 8 bases and J 7 bases; bases outside gene matches: 11. The CDR3 has 15 amino acids. CDR3 sequence (DNA): TGTGCCAGCGCCCTCGACAGGGAATCGAATTCACCCCTCCACTTT. This codes for CASALDRESNSPLHF.

This clone turned up a few times. The chain joins TRBV2 to TRBJ1-2; the D is unclear. In germline, CDR1 is SNHLY, CDR2 FYNNEI. This CDR3 has 13 amino acids. Trimming pared 7 bases from V and 8 bases from J, leaving 17 bases between. This CDR3 reads CASKRTEVEGYTF. Here the CDR3 DNA reads TGTGCCAGCAAGAGGACGGAGGTAGAGGGCTACACCTTC.

The rearrangement joins TRBV19 to TRBJ1-5; 8 nucleotides match TRBD1. CDR1 LNHDA and CDR2 SQIVND come from the germline V gene (reference sequence). V was clipped by 6 bases and J by 11 bases; unmatched bases: 15. The CDR3 has 15 amino acids. CDR3 amino acids: CASRPRGAGGRAQHF. The CDR3 DNA is TGTGCCAGTAGACCCAGGGGGGCAGGGGGCCGGGCCCAGCATTTT.

In this sample, this clone turned up once. V gene TRBV7-2 combines with J gene TRBJ1-4, with D possibly matching TRBD1 (5 bases). The CDR3 length is 13 residues. V lost 9 bases, J lost 7 bases, and 15 bases lay in between. Germline lookup yields CDR1 SGHTA and CDR2 FQGNSA. CDR3 region: CASRGGGPEKLFF. As DNA, the CDR3 is TGTGCCAGTCGCGGGGGGGGACCTGAAAAACTGTTTTTT.

The chain links TRBV7-9 to TRBJ2-7; tentatively, D is TRBD1 (6 bases). V lost 2 bases to trimming and J lost 0 bases, with 11 bases between them. Germline-derived CDR1 and CDR2 are SEHNR and FQNEAQ (reference sequence). This CDR3 spans 15 amino acids. CDR3: CASSLQGRTSYEQYF. The CDR3 coding sequence is TGTGCCAGCAGCTTACAGGGGCGGACCTCCTACGAGCAGTACTTC.

This sequence joins TRBV9 and TRBJ2-3, with 8 bases identical to TRBD2. Unmatched junction bases numbered 3, after V lost 4 bases and J lost 2 bases. Germline CDR1 reads SGDLS; CDR2 reads YYNGEE. CDR3 size: 14 residues. The CDR3 is CASSRLAITDTQYF. For the CDR3, the DNA is TGTGCCAGCAGCCGACTAGCGATCACAGATACGCAGTATTTT.

The rearrangement links TRBV5-4 to TRBJ2-2, with D maybe TRBD1 (5 bases). V was cut by 2 bases and J by 6 bases, with 8 bases left in between. The germline CDR1 and CDR2 sequences are SGHNT and YYREEE (reference sequence). This CDR3 comprises 13 residues. CDR3 residues: CASSFQGAGELFF. The CDR3 DNA sequence: TGTGCCAGCAGCTTCCAAGGGGCCGGGGAGCTGTTTTTT.

The V gene is TRBV9, the J gene TRBJ1-2; possibly TRBD1 for D (6 bases). This CDR3 is 15 amino acids long. Germline V gene sequence: CDR1 SGDLS, CDR2 YYNGEE. The V and J ends lost 0 bases and 8 bases respectively, with 17 bases between them. For the CDR3, the DNA is TGTGCCAGCAGCGTAGAGCCAGGGGCCGCCAACGGCTACACCTTC. This gives the protein CASSVEPGAANGYTF.

The chain joins TRBV4-3 to TRBJ2-3, with D tentatively TRBD1 (5 bases). This CDR3 contains 15 residues. Germline V lookup: CDR1 LGHNA, CDR2 YSLEER. V shed 0 bases and J shed 4 bases, with 11 bases lying between them. The chain's CDR3 is CASSQDGMGPDTQYF. In nucleotides, the CDR3 is TGCGCCAGCAGCCAAGATGGGATGGGGCCAGATACGCAGTATTTT.